This TCR beta chain was obtained from a study of post-analysis software for immune sequencing data. A note on this clonotype: The antigen remains unidentified.

Tagging with unique molecular identifiers was a feature of the TCR beta cDNA libraries. Each CDR3 protein is one row after TCRdb ran MiXCR on the PCR reads. The sample has about half a million distinct CDR3 sequences, around 40% seen once; the top ten hold 9.5% to 13%. V was trimmed by 2 bases and J by 3 bases, leaving 11 bases between them. CDR3 size: 15 residues. The germline CDR1 and CDR2 sequences are SGHTA and FQGNSA. Study conclusions and caveats: About 5 TRBV segments appeared more often in patients than in controls, and TRBV5-6, TRBV5-1 and TRBV20-1 were among these.

This chain links TRBV7-2 with TRBJ2-1; D is undetermined. The sequencing sample was made of blood. The clonotype originates from a girl aged 10 to 17 with multiple sclerosis. CDR3 bases: TGTGCCAGCAGCTTACGTGACCACCACTACAATGAGCAGTTCTTC. It encodes CASSLRDHHYNEQFF.